Listed below are T cell receptor beta chains from one sample, sequenced in a study of regulatory T cells in long-lasting Graves disease. TCRdb re-derived calls from the multiplex PCR reads in MiXCR, one entry per CDR3 protein. The sample records 580,000 or so distinct CDR3 sequences, roughly a sixth being singletons. The same sample was also used in a study of T cells in Graves' hyperthyroidism and ophthalmopathy.

The specimen was peripheral blood mononuclear cells (PBMCs), collected at new diagnosis, from a patient treated with antithyroid drugs. Receptors originate from a man between 18 and 35 years old with Graves disease. The CDR3 runs from the conserved cysteine through the conserved F or W. The D gene is left open where the match is weak. Clone size is given for some rows only: seen once, a few or many times, or a class if the clone is expanded.

j_call: TRBJ2-5
clone_size: many
d_call: TRBD2
v_call: TRBV7-9
cdr3_nt: TGTGCCAGCAGCCAATACTCGGGGGGTCGAGAGACCCAGTACTTC
cdr3_aa: CASSQYSGGRETQYF

j_call: TRBJ2-1
clone_size: .
d_call: TRBD2
v_call: TRBV12-5
cdr3_nt: TGTGCTAGTGGTTTGACTAGCGGGAGTTACAATGAGCAGTTCTTC
cdr3_aa: CASGLTSGSYNEQFF

j_call: TRBJ2-3
clone_size: few
d_call: .
v_call: TRBV20-1
cdr3_nt: TGCAGTGCTAGGCCTAGTGGCAGCACAGATACGCAGTATTTT
cdr3_aa: CSARPSGSTDTQYF

j_call: TRBJ1-1
clone_size: many
d_call: .
v_call: TRBV10-3
cdr3_nt: TGTGCCATCAGTGATCGGGAGGCGAACACTGAAGCTTTCTTT
cdr3_aa: CAISDREANTEAFF

j_call: TRBJ2-7
clone_size: many
d_call: .
v_call: TRBV27
cdr3_nt: TGTGCCAGCAGTTCCGGGATTACCGGAAGGGACGAGCAGTACTTC
cdr3_aa: CASSSGITGRDEQYF

j_call: TRBJ2-1
clone_size: .
d_call: .
v_call: TRBV29-1
cdr3_nt: TGCAGCGTTGGAGGCGGCCCCGTAGATGAGCAGTTCTTC
cdr3_aa: CSVGGGPVDEQFF

j_call: TRBJ2-3
clone_size: many
d_call: TRBD2
v_call: TRBV5-1
cdr3_nt: TGCGCCAGCAGCCCCGCAGGAAGACTAGCGGGAGTCACAGATACGCAGTATTTT
cdr3_aa: CASSPAGRLAGVTDTQYF

j_call: TRBJ1-5
clone_size: few
d_call: .
v_call: TRBV5-6
cdr3_nt: TGTGCCAGCAGCTCATGGTCGGTTAGCAATCAGCCCCAGCATTTT
cdr3_aa: CASSSWSVSNQPQHF

j_call: TRBJ2-3
clone_size: .
d_call: .
v_call: TRBV9
cdr3_nt: TGTGCCAGCAGCGTAGAAGTGATGGCTGAAGATACGCAGTATTTT
cdr3_aa: CASSVEVMAEDTQYF

j_call: TRBJ2-1
clone_size: .
d_call: TRBD2
v_call: TRBV13
cdr3_nt: TGTGCCAGCAGCCACAGTGAACTAGCGGGAGGCATCTACAATGAGCAGTTCTTC
cdr3_aa: CASSHSELAGGIYNEQFF

j_call: TRBJ1-5
clone_size: .
d_call: .
v_call: TRBV20-1
cdr3_nt: TGCAGTGTTCGGGAGGTCAAGGGTGGGGTGACAGGGCCCCAGCATTTT
cdr3_aa: CSVREVKGGVTGPQHF

j_call: TRBJ2-2
clone_size: few
d_call: .
v_call: TRBV30
cdr3_nt: TGTGCCTGGATTGTAGGGAACACCGGGGAGCTGTTTTTT
cdr3_aa: CAWIVGNTGELFF

j_call: TRBJ2-3
clone_size: many
d_call: .
v_call: TRBV6-2/TRBV6-3
cdr3_nt: TGTGCCAGCGGGCTGATGGGTGATACGCAGTATTTT
cdr3_aa: CASGLMGDTQYF

j_call: TRBJ2-7
clone_size: .
d_call: TRBD2
v_call: TRBV20-1
cdr3_nt: TGCAGTGCTAGACAGGCGGGAGGGTTATACGAGCAGTACTTC
cdr3_aa: CSARQAGGLYEQYF

j_call: TRBJ2-1
clone_size: .
d_call: TRBD1
v_call: TRBV20-1
cdr3_nt: TGCAGTGCTAGAAGGGGGACAGGGTTCAATGAGCAGTTCTTC
cdr3_aa: CSARRGTGFNEQFF

j_call: TRBJ2-3
clone_size: few
d_call: .
v_call: TRBV9
cdr3_nt: TGTGCCAGCAGCGTAGACTATGGCACAGATACGCAGTATTTT
cdr3_aa: CASSVDYGTDTQYF

j_call: TRBJ2-1
clone_size: many
d_call: .
v_call: TRBV5-1
cdr3_nt: TGCGCCAGCAGCCGAGCCGCCGGGGGGCTCTACAATGAGCAGTTCTTC
cdr3_aa: CASSRAAGGLYNEQFF

j_call: TRBJ2-1
clone_size: many
d_call: .
v_call: TRBV12-3/TRBV12-4
cdr3_nt: TGTGCCAGCGGTATTCTCCCCCCCCCTGAGCAGTTCTTC
cdr3_aa: CASGILPPPEQFF

j_call: TRBJ1-2
clone_size: many
d_call: .
v_call: TRBV11-2
cdr3_nt: TGTGCCAGCAGCTTAGATCCAGATAACTATGGCTACACCTTC
cdr3_aa: CASSLDPDNYGYTF

j_call: TRBJ2-7
clone_size: many
d_call: TRBD2
v_call: TRBV7-6
cdr3_nt: TGTGCCAGCAGCCCTAGCGGGAGGAACGGGGAGCAGTACTTC
cdr3_aa: CASSPSGRNGEQYF

j_call: TRBJ2-7
clone_size: many
d_call: .
v_call: TRBV10-3
cdr3_nt: TGTGCCATCAGTGTTAGCCCAGGAGCGTACGAGCAGTACTTC
cdr3_aa: CAISVSPGAYEQYF

j_call: TRBJ2-1
clone_size: many
d_call: .
v_call: TRBV20-1
cdr3_nt: TGCAGTGCTAGGGGCCCACTATACAATGAGCAGTTCTTC
cdr3_aa: CSARGPLYNEQFF